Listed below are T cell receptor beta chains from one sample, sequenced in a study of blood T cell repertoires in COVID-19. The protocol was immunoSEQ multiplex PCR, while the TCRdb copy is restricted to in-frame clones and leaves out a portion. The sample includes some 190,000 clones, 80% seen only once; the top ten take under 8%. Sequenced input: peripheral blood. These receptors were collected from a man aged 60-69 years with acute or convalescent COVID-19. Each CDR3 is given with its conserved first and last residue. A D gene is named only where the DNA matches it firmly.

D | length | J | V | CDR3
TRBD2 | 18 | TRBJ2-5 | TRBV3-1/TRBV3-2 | CASSQGTSVRFTQETQYF
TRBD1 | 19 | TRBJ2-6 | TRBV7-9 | CASSYKTGTGSSGANVLTF
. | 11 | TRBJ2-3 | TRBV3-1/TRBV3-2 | CASSYANTQYF
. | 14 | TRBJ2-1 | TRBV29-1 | CSVNPGGRYNEQFF
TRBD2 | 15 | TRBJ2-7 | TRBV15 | CATSPQLAGSYEQYF
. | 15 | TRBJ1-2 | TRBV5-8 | CASSLSLLANYGYTF
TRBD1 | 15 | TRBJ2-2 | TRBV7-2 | CASSVRQGATGELFF
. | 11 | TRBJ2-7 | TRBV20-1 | CSARKSDEQYF
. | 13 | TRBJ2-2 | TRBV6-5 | CASWAPATGELFF
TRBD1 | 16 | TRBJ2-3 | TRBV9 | CASSSRQGANTDTQYF